Here is one TCR beta chain with its context. Other DNA sequences in this sample translate to the same CDR3. This sample was taken from a study of blood T cell repertoires in COVID-19. TCRdb's table, derived via immunoSEQ multiplex PCR, lists solely in-frame clones and lacks some. The sample lists 380,000 or so clones, 89% occurring once. CDR1 and CDR2 (germline): MNHEY, SMNVEV (reference sequence). CDR3 length equals 14 residues. Trimming removed 3 bases at V and 2 bases at J, with 11 bases between. The chain combines TRBV27 with TRBJ2-7; a weak D match, TRBD2 (6 bases). Sequenced: peripheral blood. The receptor was isolated from a man aged 40-49 years with acute or convalescent COVID-19. For the CDR3, the DNA is TGTGCCAGCAGTTTCGGGAGAGGGACCTACGAGCAGTACTTC. Encoded protein: CASSFGRGTYEQYF.